These 25 T cell receptor beta chains were sequenced from one sample in a study of OX40 agonist ivuxolimab in advanced cancers. Profiled with immunoSEQ multiplex PCR; TCRdb holds only in-frame clones, not every one. The sample has some 95,000 clones, around nine tenths seen once. Here the sequenced sample was CD4+ or CD8+ T cells sorted from blood, taken in a trial of the OX40 agonist ivuxolimab. All receptors come from an adult with an advanced solid tumor such as melanoma, head and neck, liver or kidney cancer.

This chain joins TRBV5-4 and TRBJ2-1; no clear D. The CDR3 has 13 residues. Trimming removed 0 bases from V and 1 base from J, with 2 bases in between. Germline CDR1 reads SGHNT; CDR2 reads YYREEE (reference sequence). As DNA, the CDR3 is TGTGCCAGCAGCTTGGAATCCTACAATGAGCAGTTCTTC. Translation gives CASSLESYNEQFF.

The rearrangement uses TRBV28 and TRBJ2-7, with 7 bases that match TRBD2. The CDR3 sequence is 14 residues long. J was trimmed by 3 bases and V by 2 bases; bases with no gene match: 4. Per the germline V gene, CDR1 is MDHEN and CDR2 is SYDVKM. This CDR3 reads CASSLGGGVYEQYF. Here the CDR3 DNA reads TGTGCCAGCAGTTTAGGGGGAGGGGTCTACGAGCAGTACTTC.

This clone was observed a handful of times. This chain connects TRBV18 to TRBJ1-5; D unclear. The germline CDR1 and CDR2 sequences are KGHSH and LQKENI. The CDR3 is made up of 14 amino acids. V dropped 1 base and J dropped 4 bases, with 8 bases sitting between them. The CDR3 DNA reads TGTGCCAGCTCACCACAAGGAAATAATCAGCCCCAGCATTTT. This encodes CASSPQGNNQPQHF.

This chain connects TRBV4-3 to TRBJ2-1, with 13 bases that match TRBD2. CDR1 is LGHNA, CDR2 YSLEER, per germline. With 0 bases clipped from V and 7 bases from J, the junction kept 6 bases outside the gene matches. There are 17 residues in the CDR3. CDR3 amino acids: CASSQDYGTSGNNEQFF. DNA for the CDR3: TGCGCCAGCAGCCAAGATTATGGGACTAGCGGGAATAATGAGCAGTTCTTC.

This chain uses TRBV14 with TRBJ2-3, with 9 bases that match TRBD2. CDR3 length: 16 amino acids. Germline-derived CDR1 and CDR2 are SGHDN and FVKESK. Germline trimming cut 0 bases from V and 3 bases from J; bases unmatched to any gene: 4. The CDR3 is CASSQERGRETDTQYF. The CDR3 region has the DNA TGTGCCAGCAGCCAAGAACGCGGGAGGGAGACAGATACGCAGTATTTT. The variable domain in full, completed from reference TRBV14 and TRBJ2-3, reads EAGVTQFPSHSVIEKGQTVTLRCDPISGHDNLYWYRRVMGKEIKFLLHFVKESKQDESGMPNNRFLAERTGGTYSTLKVQPAELEDSGVYFCASSQERGRETDTQYFGPGTRLTVL.

This clone was seen a handful of times. The chain joins TRBV7-2 to TRBJ2-1; the D gene could be TRBD1 or TRBD2 (5 bases each). Germline V gene data show CDR1 as SGHTA and CDR2 as FQGNSA. V was shortened by 1 base and J by 7 bases, with 14 bases between the two germline ends. This CDR3 region has 15 residues. CDR3 sequence reads: CASSLVGGARNEQFF. DNA of the CDR3: TGTGCCAGCAGCTTAGTTGGGGGAGCGAGGAATGAGCAGTTCTTC. Full variable domain (remainder filled in from reference TRBV7-2 and TRBJ2-1): GAGVSQSPSNKVTEKGKDVELRCDPISGHTALYWYRQSLGQGLEFLIYFQGNSAPDKSGLPSDRFSAERTGGSVSTLTIQRTQQEDSAVYLCASSLVGGARNEQFFGPGTRLTVL.

Written as DNA, the CDR3 is TGTGCCAGCAGCTTGAACACAGGGGGCGTGGGGGAGCAGTTCTTC. This sequence encodes CASSLNTGGVGEQFF. The chain uses TRBV11-3 and TRBJ2-1; 9 positions agree with TRBD1. Germline CDR1 reads SGHNT; CDR2 reads YENEEA. The CDR3 runs to 15 residues. V shed 3 bases and J 10 bases; nucleotides not matched to a gene: 10.

This chain links TRBV7-3 with TRBJ1-1; 8 bases are a match to TRBD1. The CDR3 has 15 residues. CDR1 SGHTA and CDR2 FQGTGA come from the germline V gene. V lost 5 bases and J lost 0; bases outside the gene matches: 5. The CDR3 DNA reads as TGTGCCAGCAGCCCGGGGGGACAGGTGAACACTGAAGCTTTCTTT. This encodes CASSPGGQVNTEAFF.

This rearrangement joins TRBV2 to TRBJ2-1; D not resolved. The CDR3 has 13 residues. The germline V gene encodes CDR1 SNHLY and CDR2 FYNNEI. V was cut by 4 bases and J by 10 bases, with 14 bases left in between. CDR3 loop: CASSVSPLGEQFF. The CDR3 DNA reads as TGTGCCAGCAGTGTCTCCCCCCTCGGGGAGCAGTTCTTC.

The J gene is TRBJ1-1, the V gene TRBV7-2; 10 bases map to TRBD1. V trimming: 5 bases; J trimming: 11 bases; junction bases outside the gene matches: 8. Germline V gene data show CDR1 as SGHTA and CDR2 as FQGNSA. There are 13 residues in the CDR3. CDR3 loop: CASSPDRGRLAFF. CDR3 bases: TGTGCCAGCAGCCCCGACAGGGGGCGGTTGGCTTTCTTT.

The chain uses TRBV7-8 and TRBJ2-1; D call uncertain. The V and J ends lost 5 bases and 4 bases respectively, with 3 bases between them. This CDR3 is built from 11 residues. CDR1 and CDR2 from the germline V gene are SGHVS and FQNEAQ. This CDR3 is CASSPYNEQFF. In DNA, the CDR3 is TGTGCCAGCAGCCCTTACAATGAGCAGTTCTTC.

CDR3 nucleotide sequence: TGTGCCAGCAGGACAGGGGGGGATAACTATGGCTACACCTTC. This gives the protein CASRTGGDNYGYTF. The V and J genes are TRBV6-5 and TRBJ1-2; 9 nucleotides line up with TRBD1. Germline V gene lookup returns CDR1 MNHEY and CDR2 SVGAGI. The CDR3 runs 14 residues. With V trimmed by 6 bases and J by 1 base, 3 bases remained unmatched.

The chain links TRBV10-3 to TRBJ2-7; D not resolved. Trimming cost V 8 bases and J 7 bases, with 12 bases left between them. Germline V gene data show CDR1 as ENHRY and CDR2 as SYGVKD. The CDR3 loop spans 11 amino acids. The DNA of the CDR3 is TGTGCCATCGGGCCTTTAGGGGAGCAGTACTTC. Amino acids: CAIGPLGEQYF.

The chain has TRBV4-2 and TRBJ1-4; possibly TRBD1 for D (6 bases). Germline V gene lookup returns CDR1 LGHNA and CDR2 YNFKEQ. The CDR3 is 14 residues long. The V end was cut by 4 bases, the J end by 4 bases, with 10 bases between. CDR3 residues: CASSPGGFNEKLFF. The CDR3, as DNA: TGTGCCAGCAGCCCGGGGGGCTTTAATGAAAAACTGTTTTTT.

The V gene is TRBV19, the J gene TRBJ2-1, with 9 positions matching TRBD2. CDR1 is LNHDA and CDR2 is SQIVND in the germline V gene (reference sequence). This CDR3 contains 15 residues. V gave up 1 base and J gave up 6 bases; unmatched junction bases: 4. The CDR3 loop is CASSIGASGVNEQFF. CDR3 nucleotide sequence: TGTGCCAGTAGTATAGGGGCTAGCGGGGTCAATGAGCAGTTCTTC. The full variable domain, completed using reference TRBV19 and TRBJ2-1, is DGGITQSPKYLFRKEGQNVTLSCEQNLNHDAMYWYRQDPGQGLRLIYYSQIVNDFQKGDIAEGYSVSREKKESFPLTVTSAQKNPTAFYLCASSIGASGVNEQFFGPGTRLTVL.

This chain connects TRBV5-8 to TRBJ2-7; D may correspond to TRBD1 or TRBD2 (6 bases each). Germline assignment: CDR1 SGHTS and CDR2 YDEGEE. This CDR3 has 15 amino acids. V was clipped by 4 bases and J by 2 bases, with 16 bases between them. CDR3 protein: CASSQTGRPPYEQYF. In DNA, the CDR3 is TGTGCCAGCAGCCAAACAGGGAGGCCCCCCTACGAGCAGTACTTC.

This chain joins TRBV5-1 and TRBJ1-2; D is ambiguous. CDR1 is SGHRS and CDR2 is YFSETQ in the germline V gene. Trimming left V 2 bases short and J 8 bases short, with 10 bases between. CDR3 size: 12 residues. The chain's CDR3 is CASSLTLDGYTF. The CDR3 DNA is TGCGCCAGCAGCTTAACTCTCGACGGCTACACCTTC.

V usage is TRBV7-2 and J usage is TRBJ2-5, with 7 bases aligning to TRBD1. Germline lookup yields CDR1 SGHTA and CDR2 FQGNSA. J lost 1 base, V lost 3 bases, and 2 bases had no gene match. This CDR3 is built from 14 residues. The CDR3 here is CASSFQGVQETQYF. The CDR3 bases are TGTGCCAGCAGCTTCCAGGGGGTCCAAGAGACCCAGTACTTC.

This clone has just one count. The J gene is TRBJ2-1, the V gene TRBV7-3; the match to TRBD2 covers 8 bases. V was clipped by 5 bases and J by 9 bases; unmatched bases: 12. Germline CDR1 is SGHTA and CDR2 is FQGTGA. The CDR3 sequence is 15 residues long. The CDR3 loop is CASSPGGGRQGEQFF. The CDR3 bases are TGTGCCAGCAGCCCCGGGGGGGGCAGGCAGGGTGAGCAGTTCTTC.

Notes on this clone: The sample has other DNA sequences that encode this CDR3 too. The chain joins TRBV4-3 to TRBJ1-1, with D tentatively TRBD1 (5 bases). The CDR3 has 14 residues. Trimming removed 3 bases at V and 7 bases at J, with 15 bases between. Germline V gene sequence: CDR1 LGHNA, CDR2 YSLEER. The DNA of the CDR3 is TGCGCCAGCAGCCAGGGGGTTATAGGAGTTGAAGCTTTCTTT. Translation: CASSQGVIGVEAFF.

This sequence joins TRBV18 and TRBJ2-1; possible D gene TRBD2, 6 bases. The germline CDR1 and CDR2 sequences are KGHSH and LQKENI. CDR3 length: 17 residues. The V gene lost 4 bases and the J gene lost 5 bases, with 21 bases spanning the gap. CDR3 loop: CASSRWSVGREHNEQFF. DNA for the CDR3: TGTGCCAGCTCACGTTGGAGCGTCGGGAGAGAGCACAATGAGCAGTTCTTC.

The rearrangement uses TRBV2 and TRBJ2-3; D perhaps matches TRBD2 (6 bases). This CDR3 comprises 16 residues. Germline V gene sequence: CDR1 SNHLY, CDR2 FYNNEI. The V end was cut by 5 bases, the J end by 6 bases, with 21 bases between. The CDR3 protein is CASSLGASNRGDTQYF. Written as DNA, the CDR3 is TGTGCCAGCAGTTTAGGGGCCTCAAATCGGGGGGATACGCAGTATTTT.

The genes are TRBV6-4 and TRBJ1-1, with 8 nucleotides matching TRBD1. The CDR3 is 15 amino acids. Germline values: CDR1 MRHNA, CDR2 SNTAGT. The ends lost 0 bases at V and 7 bases at J; junction bases unmatched: 7. This CDR3 reads CASSDSRSGGIEAFF. CDR3 nucleotides: TGTGCCAGCAGTGACTCGAGATCAGGGGGCATTGAAGCTTTCTTT.

The V and J genes are TRBV5-6 and TRBJ2-3; D is perhaps TRBD2 (5 bases). Per germline, CDR1 SGHDT and CDR2 YYEEEE. CDR3 length equals 12 residues. Trimming removed 5 bases at V and 4 bases at J, with 8 bases between. The CDR3 DNA sequence: TGTGCCAGCAGTCCGAGGGCAGATACGCAGTATTTT. This translates into CASSPRADTQYF. Together with reference TRBV5-6 and TRBJ2-3, the CDR3 gives the full variable domain: DAGVTQSPTHLIKTRGQQVTLRCSPKSGHDTVSWYQQALGQGPQFIFQYYEEEERQRGNFPDRFSGHQFPNYSSELNVNALLLGDSALYLCASSPRADTQYFGPGTRLTVL.

This chain connects TRBV28 to TRBJ2-3; D not resolved. CDR3 size: 14 residues. From germline, CDR1 is MDHEN and CDR2 SYDVKM. Trimming removed 8 bases from V and 6 bases from J, with 18 bases in between. CDR3 amino acids: CASGVNGITDTQYF. The CDR3 DNA is TGTGCCAGCGGGGTTAATGGGATTACCGATACGCAGTATTTT.